These 29 T cell receptor beta chains were all obtained from the same sample, sequenced in a study of TIL therapy for anti-PD-1-resistant metastatic lung cancer. The libraries were made with immunoSEQ v3. The data were produced by immunoSEQ multiplex PCR, yet TCRdb's version contains in-frame clones alone and is incomplete. Here the sample spans roughly 6,000 clones, around 60% being singletons. Specified time point: pre-treatment sample, taken before nivolumab and TIL therapy. Tumor tissue came from excised metastases, mostly pleural nodules or supraclavicular lymph nodes. The sample was tumor tissue, taken at baseline. These TCRs come from a person aged 25 to 80 with non-small cell lung cancer.

V gene TRBV28 combines with J gene TRBJ2-7; 9 bases are a match to TRBD2. The V segment lost 2 bases and the J segment 6 bases; nucleotides outside the gene matches: 5. CDR3 length: 14 amino acids. CDR1 and CDR2 (germline): MDHEN, SYDVKM. The CDR3 nucleotides read TGTGCCAGCAGTTTAGCGGGAGGGAGGGTCGAGCAGTACTTC. It is translated as CASSLAGGRVEQYF.

The V call is TRBV30, the J call TRBJ2-5; 16 nucleotides line up with TRBD2. J lost 1 base, V lost 0 bases, and 8 bases had no gene match. Germline V CDR1 and CDR2: GTSNPN, SVGIG (reference sequence). The CDR3 extends over 19 amino acids. The chain's CDR3 is CAWSVLGTSGRGAQETQYF. The CDR3 DNA reads TGTGCCTGGAGTGTACTTGGGACTAGCGGGAGGGGGGCCCAAGAGACCCAGTACTTC.

The chain has TRBV7-9 and TRBJ2-3, with D tentatively TRBD2 (7 bases). CDR1 and CDR2 from the germline V gene are SEHNR and FQNEAQ (reference sequence). V lost 5 bases and J 3 bases, leaving 12 bases between the germline ends. This CDR3 has 14 residues. This CDR3 is CASSKGGATDTQYF. The CDR3 DNA sequence: TGTGCCAGCAGCAAGGGGGGGGCGACAGATACGCAGTATTTT.

The chain joins TRBV5-1 to TRBJ2-3, with 7 bases lining up with TRBD1. Germline V lookup: CDR1 SGHRS, CDR2 YFSETQ. The CDR3 is made up of 15 amino acids. The V gene end was trimmed by 1 base and the J gene end by 2 bases; junction bases not matched to a gene: 4. CDR3 sequence: CASSLTGVDTDTQYF. In nucleotides, the CDR3 is TGCGCCAGCAGCTTGACAGGGGTGGACACAGATACGCAGTATTTT.

The chain employs TRBV3-1 (or the pseudogene TRBV3-2) and TRBJ1-2; no clear D. The germline V gene encodes CDR1 LGHDT and CDR2 YNNKEL (reference sequence). This CDR3 spans 9 amino acids. The V and J ends lost 9 bases and 4 bases respectively, with 3 bases between them. CDR3 loop: CARLYGYTF. DNA for the CDR3: TGTGCCAGGCTCTATGGCTACACCTTC.

The chain joins TRBV19 to TRBJ1-1; D perhaps matches TRBD1 (5 bases). V lost 4 bases and J 1 base, leaving 13 bases between the germline ends. The CDR3 is 15 residues long. Per the germline V gene, CDR1 is LNHDA and CDR2 is SQIVND (reference sequence). Written as DNA, the CDR3 is TGTGCCAGTAGTAAGGGGAGGGAGGGGAACACTGAAGCTTTCTTT. Protein: CASSKGREGNTEAFF. The full variable domain, in which reference TRBV19 and TRBJ1-1 provide the parts outside the CDR3, is DGGITQSPKYLFRKEGQNVTLSCEQNLNHDAMYWYRQDPGQGLRLIYYSQIVNDFQKGDIAEGYSVSREKKESFPLTVTSAQKNPTAFYLCASSKGREGNTEAFFGQGTRLTVV.

V usage is TRBV29-1 and J usage is TRBJ2-3; 9 bases are a match to TRBD1. Germline V gene lookup returns CDR1 SQVTM and CDR2 ANQGSEA. The CDR3 consists of 13 residues. The CDR3 DNA reads TGCGGCCTGACAGGGGGAATTGGAGATACGCAGTATTTT. It is translated as CGLTGGIGDTQYF.

This rearrangement joins TRBV7-3 to TRBJ2-3, with TRBD2 identical over 15 bases. From germline, CDR1 is SGHTA and CDR2 FQGTGA. The CDR3 runs 16 residues. V lost 5 bases, J lost 4 bases, and 4 bases stayed unmatched. This CDR3 is CASSLGLAGGSDTQYF. CDR3 DNA sequence: TGTGCCAGCAGCCTCGGACTAGCGGGAGGGTCAGATACGCAGTATTTT.

This clone was seen a handful of times. The chain couples TRBV4-3 to TRBJ2-1; TRBD1 is a possible D gene (5 bases). CDR1 is LGHNA and CDR2 is YSLEER in the germline V gene. The CDR3 runs 16 residues. Trimming cost V 3 bases and J 0 bases, with 12 bases left between them. The CDR3 DNA is TGCGCCAGCAGCCAGCTCGGACAAAGCTCCTACAATGAGCAGTTCTTC. Translated, it gives CASSQLGQSSYNEQFF.

This chain connects TRBV5-4 to TRBJ2-5, with D maybe TRBD1 (6 bases). The CDR3 totals 14 residues. The germline gives CDR1 SGHNT, CDR2 YYREEE (reference sequence). V lost 1 base and J lost 0, with 7 bases in between. CDR3 in DNA: TGTGCCAGCAGCTTGCAGGGGAACCAAGAGACCCAGTACTTC. Protein sequence: CASSLQGNQETQYF.

This clone was observed once. The gene calls are TRBV30 and TRBJ2-1, with 11 nucleotides matching TRBD2. V was pared by 0 bases and J by 9 bases, with 4 bases of the junction left unmatched. From germline, CDR1 is GTSNPN and CDR2 SVGIG (reference sequence). The CDR3 is made up of 14 amino acids. Here the CDR3 reads CAWSVSGGAGEQFF. The CDR3 region has the DNA TGTGCCTGGAGTGTTAGCGGGGGGGCTGGTGAGCAGTTCTTC.

The chain employs TRBV29-1 and TRBJ2-3, with D possibly matching TRBD2 (6 bases). The germline gives CDR1 SQVTM, CDR2 ANQGSEA. This CDR3 has 14 residues. Trimming pared 7 bases from V and 2 bases from J, leaving 16 bases between. Written as DNA, the CDR3 is TGCAGCGCCGGGTACGGAGGGGCCACAGATACGCAGTATTTT. Its translation: CSAGYGGATDTQYF.

The rearrangement links TRBV5-1 to TRBJ2-1; no firm D call. This CDR3 comprises 12 residues. Per the germline V gene, CDR1 is SGHRS and CDR2 is YFSETQ. Deletions cut 4 bases from V and 7 bases from J, with 9 bases between. The CDR3 here is CASSMLENEQFF. For the CDR3, the DNA is TGCGCCAGCAGCATGCTAGAAAATGAGCAGTTCTTC.

The J gene is TRBJ2-7, the V gene TRBV18; 10 bases fit TRBD1. The germline gives CDR1 KGHSH, CDR2 LQKENI. Trimming took 4 bases from V and 3 from J; bases not matched to a gene: 3. The CDR3 totals 14 residues. This CDR3 reads CASSRDRGGYEQYF. The DNA for the CDR3 is TGTGCCAGCTCACGGGACAGGGGTGGCTACGAGCAGTACTTC. Full variable domain (rest looked up from reference TRBV18 and TRBJ2-7): NAGVMQNPRHLVRRRGQEARLRCSPMKGHSHVYWYRQLPEEGLKFMVYLQKENIIDESGMPKERFSAEFPKEGPSILRIQQVVRGDSAAYFCASSRDRGGYEQYFGPGTRLTVT.

The rearrangement links TRBV6-5 to TRBJ1-1; no reliable D call. The CDR3 has 15 amino acids. CDR1 and CDR2 (germline): MNHEY, SVGAGI. With 6 bases removed from V and 1 base from J, the gap between germline ends came to 15 bases. The CDR3 region is CASRLSPWGNTEAFF. The CDR3 DNA is TGTGCCAGCAGACTCTCACCATGGGGGAACACTGAAGCTTTCTTT.

This clone has a handful of counts. The chain employs TRBV30 and TRBJ2-3; TRBD2 agrees at 12 bases. CDR3 length: 14 amino acids. J lost 4 bases, V lost 4 bases, and 3 bases had no gene match. CDR1 GTSNPN and CDR2 SVGIG come from the germline V gene (reference sequence). The CDR3, as DNA: TGTGCCTGGACTAGCGGGGGGGCGGCAGATACGCAGTATTTT. Protein product: CAWTSGGAADTQYF.

This clone came up a few times. V gene TRBV2 combines with J gene TRBJ1-6, with 10 bases identical to TRBD1. CDR3 length equals 15 residues. Germline V gene data show CDR1 as SNHLY and CDR2 as FYNNEI. Trimming took 2 bases from V and 7 from J; bases not matched to a gene: 2. CDR3 protein: CASSELGQGNSPLHF. The CDR3 region has the DNA TGTGCCAGCAGTGAATTGGGACAGGGGAATTCACCCCTCCACTTT. Based on the CDR3 plus reference TRBV2 and TRBJ1-6, the full variable domain is EPEVTQTPSHQVTQMGQEVILRCVPISNHLYFYWYRQILGQKVEFLVSFYNNEISEKSEIFDDQFSVERPDGSNFTLKIRSTKLEDSAMYFCASSELGQGNSPLHFGNGTRLTVT.

This CDR3 is CASSGQGDNEQFF. Here the CDR3 DNA reads TGTGCCAGTTCGGGACAGGGCGACAATGAGCAGTTCTTC. V and J are TRBV9 and TRBJ2-1; 9 nucleotides align to TRBD1. V lost 8 bases, J lost 5 bases, and 5 bases stayed unmatched. The CDR3 is 13 amino acids. CDR1 and CDR2 (germline): SGDLS, YYNGEE.

The rearrangement links TRBV21-1 to TRBJ2-7. TRBV21-1 has pseudogene status. The CDR3 has 13 amino acids. CDR3 in amino acids: CASSWDGRNEQYF. CDR3 nucleotide sequence: TGTGCCAGCTCTTGGGACGGCCGAAACGAGCAGTACTTC.

This clone has just a few counts. The chain recombines TRBV7-9 with TRBJ2-1, with D perhaps TRBD1 or TRBD2 (5 bases each). Germline V gives CDR1 SEHNR, CDR2 FQNEAQ (reference sequence). The CDR3 loop spans 14 amino acids. V lost 5 bases to trimming and J lost 5 bases, with 13 bases between them. The CDR3 DNA reads TGTGCCAGCAGCCGAACCGGGGCTCACAATGAGCAGTTCTTC. Translation gives CASSRTGAHNEQFF.

The rearrangement joins TRBV30 to TRBJ2-2; D ambiguous. CDR1 and CDR2 from the germline V gene are GTSNPN and SVGIG (reference sequence). Trimming removed 2 bases from V and 7 bases from J, with 11 bases in between. The length of the CDR3 is 13 residues. In DNA, the CDR3 is TGTGCCTGGAGTCTTGCTAGTTTCGGGGAGCTGTTTTTT. Translation gives CAWSLASFGELFF.

The J gene is TRBJ2-3, the V gene TRBV7-2; 9 positions agree with TRBD1. This CDR3 has 15 amino acids. Germline loops: CDR1 SGHTA, CDR2 FQGNSA. Losses at the gene ends were 4 bases for V and 1 base for J; bases not matched to a gene: 3. The CDR3 coding sequence is TGTGCCAGCAGCTCCCGGACAGGGGGCACAGATACGCAGTATTTT. This sequence encodes CASSSRTGGTDTQYF.

By sample share, this clone is medium-sized. The chain has TRBV15 and TRBJ1-1, with 7 bases identical to TRBD1. V lost 5 bases to trimming and J lost 1 base; unmatched junction nucleotides: 7. CDR1 is LNHNV, CDR2 YYDKDF, per germline (reference sequence). The CDR3 runs to 15 residues. The CDR3 reads CATSGRRTGNTEAFF. The CDR3 nucleotides are TGTGCCACCAGCGGCCGGAGGACAGGGAACACTGAAGCTTTCTTT.

This rearrangement joins TRBV28 to TRBJ1-6; TRBD1 matches 8 bases. The J segment lost 9 bases and the V segment lost 5 bases, leaving 12 bases of the junction unmatched. Germline lookup yields CDR1 MDHEN and CDR2 SYDVKM. This CDR3 has 16 residues. CDR3 loop: CASSPQGGTGSSPLHF. As DNA, the CDR3 is TGTGCCAGCAGTCCGCAGGGTGGGACAGGCTCTTCACCCCTCCACTTT.

V and J are TRBV4-3 and TRBJ2-1, with TRBD2 matching 13 bases. Germline V CDR1 and CDR2: LGHNA, YSLEER. The ends lost 5 bases at V and 8 bases at J; junction bases unmatched: 18. The CDR3 is made up of 19 amino acids. The CDR3 DNA follows: TGCGCCAGCAGCGGACGCGGGACTAGCGGGATAAGGGGGTACCATGAGCAGTTCTTC. The encoded protein is CASSGRGTSGIRGYHEQFF.

J is TRBJ2-5 and V is TRBV7-2; 10 bases align to TRBD2. V lost 4 bases to trimming and J lost 2 bases; unmatched junction nucleotides: 13. This CDR3 is built from 18 residues. Germline assignment: CDR1 SGHTA and CDR2 FQGNSA. The DNA of the CDR3 is TGTGCCAGCAGCTCCCCTAGCGGGGGAGACCCTTTACAAGAGACCCAGTACTTC. Its translation is CASSSPSGGDPLQETQYF.

The chain recombines TRBV5-4 with TRBJ2-1; D possibly uses TRBD1 or TRBD2 (7 bases each). V was trimmed by 4 bases and J by 9 bases, leaving 23 bases between them. This CDR3 region has 16 residues. Germline V lookup: CDR1 SGHNT, CDR2 YYREEE (reference sequence). The CDR3 region is CASSLSGGRGAREQFF. The CDR3 DNA follows: TGTGCCAGCAGCCTGTCGGGGGGCAGGGGGGCGCGTGAGCAGTTCTTC.

The CDR3 DNA is TGTGCCAGCAGTTACAGGACAGGGGTGGATGAGCAGTTCTTC. It is translated as CASSYRTGVDEQFF. The chain uses TRBV6-2 or TRBV6-3 and TRBJ2-1; 9 nucleotides line up with TRBD1. The CDR3 consists of 14 residues. J lost 8 bases, V lost 2 bases, and 4 bases had no gene match. Germline loops: CDR1 MNHEY, CDR2 SVGEGT.

Only a few counts were recorded for this clone. This chain uses TRBV7-9 with TRBJ2-2, with unresolved D. Per germline, CDR1 SEHNR and CDR2 FQNEAQ (reference sequence). V shed 5 bases and J shed 10 bases, with 14 bases lying between them. The CDR3 loop spans 13 amino acids. The CDR3 reads CASSPEVPQELFF. The CDR3 coding sequence is TGTGCCAGCAGCCCAGAGGTCCCCCAGGAGCTGTTTTTT.